These 32 T cell receptor beta chains share one sample of origin, sequenced in a study of blood T cell repertoires in COVID-19. TCRdb's table, derived via immunoSEQ multiplex PCR, lists solely in-frame clones and lacks some. Here the sample spans just over 200,000 clones, 65% to 90% being singletons. The specimen sequenced was peripheral blood. These receptors were taken from an elderly man with acute or convalescent COVID-19.

This chain links TRBV5-1 with TRBJ1-5; 7 bases align to TRBD1. V lost 1 base to trimming and J lost 3 bases; unmatched junction nucleotides: 4. This CDR3 has 15 residues. The germline V gene has CDR1 SGHRS and CDR2 YFSETQ. The CDR3 spells CASSLTGAINQPQHF. For the CDR3, the DNA is TGCGCCAGCAGCTTGACAGGGGCCATCAATCAGCCCCAGCATTTT.

This sequence joins TRBV28 and TRBJ2-1; the D gene is possibly TRBD1 (6 bases). Trimming stripped 4 bases from V and 6 bases from J, with 16 bases between. The germline gives CDR1 MDHEN, CDR2 SYDVKM. CDR3 length: 15 amino acids. The CDR3 loop reads CASSSTGQRPNEQFF. In DNA form, the CDR3 reads TGTGCCAGCAGTTCCACGGGACAAAGGCCCAATGAGCAGTTCTTC.

This sequence joins TRBV7-9 and TRBJ1-1; D is ambiguous. Germline assignment: CDR1 SEHNR and CDR2 FQNEAQ (reference sequence). The V end was cut by 5 bases, the J end by 2 bases, with 12 bases between. This CDR3 has 14 amino acids. The CDR3 DNA is TGTGCCAGCAGCACAGATGTGAGAAACACTGAAGCTTTCTTT. It codes for CASSTDVRNTEAFF.

The J gene is TRBJ1-2, the V gene TRBV4-2; TRBD1 is a possible D gene (5 bases). The CDR3 runs to 15 residues. Trimming pared 0 bases from V and 0 bases from J, leaving 8 bases between. Germline V CDR1 and CDR2: LGHNA, YNFKEQ. CDR3 residues: CASSQDGASNYGYTF. CDR3 nucleotide sequence: TGTGCCAGCAGCCAAGATGGGGCCTCTAACTATGGCTACACCTTC.

This clone came up once. The CDR3 DNA reads TGTGCCAGCAGTTCTCAGGGGGCTCGAGGCAATCAGCCCCAGCATTTT. Protein: CASSSQGARGNQPQHF. The V and J genes are TRBV27 and TRBJ1-5, with TRBD1 identical over 8 bases. CDR3 length equals 16 residues. V was pared by 4 bases and J by 2 bases, with 7 bases of the junction left unmatched. CDR1 is MNHEY and CDR2 is SMNVEV in the germline V gene (reference sequence).

The CDR3 region is CAWNRENSPLHF. The CDR3 DNA follows: TGTGCCTGGAACAGGGAAAATTCACCCCTCCACTTT. This sequence joins TRBV30 and TRBJ1-6; D may be TRBD1 (6 bases). Between the trimmed V and J ends, which lost 4 bases and 7 bases, there was a span of 8 bases. Germline loops: CDR1 GTSNPN, CDR2 SVGIG (reference sequence). This CDR3 comprises 12 residues.

V is TRBV19 and J is TRBJ1-2; 7 nucleotides line up with TRBD1. The V segment lost 1 base and the J segment 3 bases; nucleotides outside the gene matches: 8. The CDR3 runs 16 residues. The germline V gene has CDR1 LNHDA and CDR2 SQIVND (reference sequence). The CDR3 DNA is TGTGCCAGTAGTATAGGATTGACAGGGTTAGACTATGGCTACACCTTC. Translating gives CASSIGLTGLDYGYTF. The full variable domain, its missing parts supplied by reference TRBV19 and TRBJ1-2, is DGGITQSPKYLFRKEGQNVTLSCEQNLNHDAMYWYRQDPGQGLRLIYYSQIVNDFQKGDIAEGYSVSREKKESFPLTVTSAQKNPTAFYLCASSIGLTGLDYGYTFGSGTRLTVV.

V and J are TRBV28 and TRBJ1-5, with a weak D call TRBD1 (5 bases). CDR3 size: 15 residues. Trimming stripped 4 bases from V and 3 bases from J, with 13 bases between. Germline V lookup: CDR1 MDHEN, CDR2 SYDVKM. The CDR3 loop is CASSYGGINNQPQHF. Written as DNA, the CDR3 is TGTGCCAGCAGTTACGGGGGGATTAACAATCAGCCCCAGCATTTT.

This chain uses TRBV5-1 with TRBJ2-7; TRBD1 agrees at 8 bases. Germline CDR1 reads SGHRS; CDR2 reads YFSETQ. J lost 5 bases, V lost 5 bases, and 12 bases had no gene match. This CDR3 contains 15 residues. The CDR3 protein is CASSRNPRGLNEQYF. CDR3 sequence (DNA): TGCGCCAGCAGTCGAAACCCCAGGGGGCTGAACGAGCAGTACTTC.

This clone has only a few counts. This chain uses TRBV20-1 with TRBJ2-7, with a weak D call TRBD2 (5 bases). V shed 3 bases and J shed 3 bases, with 6 bases lying between them. The CDR3 loop spans 11 amino acids. Germline CDR1 reads DFQATT; CDR2 reads SNEGSKA (reference sequence). The CDR3 region is CSASTSYEQYF. CDR3 DNA: TGCAGTGCTAGTACTAGCTACGAGCAGTACTTC.

The rearrangement links TRBV19 to TRBJ1-2; no reliable D call. The germline gives CDR1 LNHDA, CDR2 SQIVND (reference sequence). The V gene lost 0 bases and the J gene lost 0 bases, with 11 bases spanning the gap. The CDR3 sequence is 16 residues long. CDR3 sequence reads: CASSIDLRGANYGYTF. The DNA of the CDR3 is TGTGCCAGTAGTATAGATCTACGGGGAGCTAACTATGGCTACACCTTC.

The chain combines TRBV9 with TRBJ2-7, with 9 bases fitting TRBD1. CDR3 size: 13 residues. J lost 6 bases, V lost 1 base, and 2 bases had no gene match. CDR1 SGDLS and CDR2 YYNGEE come from the germline V gene. CDR3 DNA: TGTGCCAGCAGCGTAACGACAGGGGGCGAGCAGTACTTC. This encodes CASSVTTGGEQYF.

This clone has only a few counts. The genes are TRBV18 and TRBJ2-3; 14 bases align to TRBD2. CDR1 is KGHSH, CDR2 LQKENI, per germline. V shed 5 bases, J shed 9 bases, and the junction held 7 bases outside the gene matches. The CDR3 covers 15 residues. The CDR3 reads CASSTTSGRAGTQYF. The CDR3 DNA reads TGTGCCAGCTCAACGACTAGCGGGAGGGCCGGGACGCAGTATTTT.

The V and J genes are TRBV28 and TRBJ2-3, with D tentatively TRBD2 (5 bases). This CDR3 contains 13 residues. The germline gives CDR1 MDHEN, CDR2 SYDVKM. Deletions cut 7 bases from V and 2 bases from J, with 10 bases between. The DNA for the CDR3 is TGTGCCAGCAATGGAGGTTCCACAGATACGCAGTATTTT. This sequence encodes CASNGGSTDTQYF. The variable domain in full, completed from reference TRBV28 and TRBJ2-3, reads DVKVTQSSRYLVKRTGEKVFLECVQDMDHENMFWYRQDPGLGLRLIYFSYDVKMKEKGDIPEGYSVSREKKERFSLILESASTNQTSMYLCASNGGSTDTQYFGPGTRLTVL.

On this clone: Distinct nucleotide sequences in the sample also encode this CDR3. The chain carries TRBV7-9 and TRBJ2-3; D gene ambiguous. Germline-derived CDR1 and CDR2 are SEHNR and FQNEAQ (reference sequence). Deletions cut 1 base from V and 0 bases from J, with 8 bases between. The CDR3 is made up of 15 amino acids. In DNA, the CDR3 is TGTGCCAGCAGCTTAGGTCTAACTAGCACAGATACGCAGTATTTT. Translated, it gives CASSLGLTSTDTQYF.

The chain employs TRBV18 and TRBJ2-5; tentative D call: TRBD2 (5 bases). The germline CDR1 and CDR2 sequences are KGHSH and LQKENI. V shed 5 bases and J shed 1 base, with 8 bases lying between them. CDR3 length: 13 residues. The CDR3 is CASSTGIQETQYF. CDR3 DNA sequence: TGTGCCAGCTCAACCGGGATCCAAGAGACCCAGTACTTC.

This clone was counted only a few times. The V gene is TRBV7-9, the J gene TRBJ2-7; 7 bases line up with TRBD1. Germline V gene lookup returns CDR1 SEHNR and CDR2 FQNEAQ (reference sequence). The CDR3 has 14 amino acids. V dropped 0 bases and J dropped 4; count of bases not matched to a gene: 3. CDR3 amino acids: CASSLATGVYEQYF. In DNA form, the CDR3 reads TGTGCCAGCAGCTTAGCAACAGGGGTGTACGAGCAGTACTTC.

The chain is built from TRBV3-1 (or the pseudogene TRBV3-2) and TRBJ1-5; perhaps TRBD1 as D (6 bases). V was cut by 2 bases and J by 7 bases, with 9 bases left in between. The CDR3 has 13 residues. Germline CDR1 LGHDT, CDR2 YNNKEL (reference sequence). The CDR3 DNA reads TGTGCCAGCAGCCAAAGTGGGGGCCAGCCCCAGCATTTT. The encoded protein is CASSQSGGQPQHF.

The chain has TRBV7-9 and TRBJ1-6, with D possibly TRBD1 on 5 matching bases. V dropped 2 bases and J dropped 4 bases, with 9 bases sitting between them. CDR1 is SEHNR, CDR2 FQNEAQ, per germline (reference sequence). CDR3 length: 15 residues. CDR3 coding DNA: TGTGCCAGCAGCTTATTCTCAGGGTATAATTCACCCCTCCACTTT. Its translation is CASSLFSGYNSPLHF.

The V call is TRBV3-1 (or the pseudogene TRBV3-2), the J call TRBJ2-7; no clear D. Germline lookup yields CDR1 LGHDT and CDR2 YNNKEL (reference sequence). Trimming removed 3 bases from V and 1 base from J, with 10 bases in between. The CDR3 has 14 residues. As DNA, the CDR3 is TGTGCCAGCAGCCATCCCAGGTTATCCTACGAGCAGTACTTC. The encoded protein is CASSHPRLSYEQYF.

The chain recombines TRBV7-2 with TRBJ2-1; the D gene is possibly TRBD1 (6 bases). The ends were cut back, 2 bases at V and 0 bases at J, with 8 bases in the middle. The germline CDR1 and CDR2 sequences are SGHTA and FQGNSA. The CDR3 consists of 15 residues. CDR3 sequence (DNA): TGTGCCAGCAGCTTAAGGGGGAGCTCCTACAATGAGCAGTTCTTC. Translation: CASSLRGSSYNEQFF.

The chain uses TRBV5-1 and TRBJ2-3, with 8 nucleotides matching TRBD2. Per the germline V gene, CDR1 is SGHRS and CDR2 is YFSETQ. The CDR3 runs 15 residues. V lost 2 bases to trimming and J lost 6 bases; unmatched junction nucleotides: 8. DNA of the CDR3: TGCGCCAGCAGCTTCATCACTAGCGGAACGGATACGCAGTATTTT. It encodes CASSFITSGTDTQYF.

V is TRBV7-9 and J is TRBJ2-5; no firm D call. V gave up 3 bases and J gave up 2 bases, with 4 bases separating them. Germline CDR1 is SEHNR and CDR2 is FQNEAQ (reference sequence). This CDR3 has 12 amino acids. This CDR3 reads CASSLQQETQYF. The DNA for the CDR3 is TGTGCCAGCAGCTTGCAGCAAGAGACCCAGTACTTC.

V and J are TRBV7-8 and TRBJ1-5; tentatively, D is TRBD1 (6 bases). Trimming cost V 2 bases and J 4 bases, with 15 bases left between them. CDR1 is SGHVS, CDR2 FQNEAQ, per germline. This CDR3 comprises 16 residues. CDR3 nucleotides: TGTGCCAGCAGCTTAAGGGGGTCAAATGGGAATCAGCCCCAGCATTTT. It specifies CASSLRGSNGNQPQHF.

This clone was seen a few times. The rearrangement uses TRBV5-1 and TRBJ2-2; 9 bases line up with TRBD1. Germline loops: CDR1 SGHRS, CDR2 YFSETQ. Trimming at V came to 7 bases and at J to 2 bases, leaving 3 bases not matched to a gene. The CDR3 contains 14 residues. The CDR3 region is CASGQGTNTGELFF. The CDR3 region has the DNA TGCGCCAGCGGACAGGGGACTAACACCGGGGAGCTGTTTTTT.

This chain links TRBV7-9 with TRBJ2-7; D not certain. The V and J ends lost 8 bases and 2 bases respectively, with 10 bases between them. Germline V CDR1 and CDR2: SEHNR, FQNEAQ (reference sequence). The CDR3 extends over 12 amino acids. The CDR3 coding sequence is TGTGCCAGCGCCCGGTCAACCTACGAGCAGTACTTC. Protein product: CASARSTYEQYF.

In this sample, this clone turned up a few times. The chain carries TRBV19 and TRBJ1-1; D is ambiguous. CDR1 is LNHDA and CDR2 is SQIVND in the germline V gene (reference sequence). V was cut by 6 bases and J by 4 bases, with 12 bases left in between. This CDR3 region has 13 residues. The CDR3 nucleotides are TGTGCCAGTAGCGACTTGGTGGGCACTGAAGCTTTCTTT. It encodes CASSDLVGTEAFF.

This chain joins TRBV4-3 and TRBJ2-4; TRBD1 is a possible D gene (6 bases). Trimming left V 4 bases short and J 0 bases short, with 10 bases between. The V gene's germline CDR1 is LGHNA and CDR2 YSLEER. The CDR3 extends over 15 amino acids. This CDR3 is CASSPWTEAKNIQYF. The CDR3 DNA is TGCGCCAGCAGCCCATGGACAGAAGCCAAAAACATTCAGTACTTC.

The rearrangement links TRBV6-5 to TRBJ2-3; 9 bases align to TRBD2. This CDR3 comprises 15 residues. J was trimmed by 5 bases and V by 7 bases; bases with no gene match: 10. The germline CDR1 and CDR2 sequences are MNHEY and SVGAGI. The CDR3 region has the DNA TGTGCCAGCATGGCGCGGGAGGGCCCGGGAGATACGCAGTATTTT. Translating gives CASMAREGPGDTQYF.

This clone was observed a single time. The V call is TRBV7-8, the J call TRBJ2-7, with 8 positions matching TRBD1. Germline values: CDR1 SGHVS, CDR2 FQNEAQ. The CDR3 consists of 16 residues. The trim removed 5 bases at V and 7 bases at J, leaving 16 bases unmatched. CDR3: CASSPEGTGGKYEQYV. The CDR3 DNA follows: TGTGCCAGCAGCCCAGAGGGCACAGGGGGAAAATATGAGCAGTACGTC.

The chain is built from TRBV18 and TRBJ2-1; 12 bases are a match to TRBD2. The CDR3 sequence is 17 residues long. Germline V gene lookup returns CDR1 KGHSH and CDR2 LQKENI. V trimming: 0 bases; J trimming: 2 bases; junction bases outside the gene matches: 2. The CDR3 coding sequence is TGTGCCAGCTCACCACCGACTAGCGGGAGCCCCTACAATGAGCAGTTCTTC. This encodes CASSPPTSGSPYNEQFF.

The chain links TRBV19 to TRBJ2-7; 8 bases match TRBD1. The germline gives CDR1 LNHDA, CDR2 SQIVND (reference sequence). V gave up 5 bases and J gave up 3 bases; unmatched junction bases: 3. This CDR3 has 13 residues. CDR3: CASSSQGVYEQYF. DNA for the CDR3: TGTGCCAGTAGTTCACAGGGGGTCTACGAGCAGTACTTC.